This entry lists 20 T cell receptor beta chains sequenced from one sample in a study of beta chain features in type 1 diabetes. Sequencing targeted expressed TCRB transcripts, as all isolated RNA had been reverse transcribed. Assay: immunoSEQ multiplex PCR; the TCRdb copy retains only in-frame clones and omits some. The sample holds about 320,000 clones; around 15% are singletons and the top ten take about 6.7%. The specimen sequenced was central memory CD4+ T cells from blood. These TCRs come from a man aged 25 to 40 in good health.

This clone was seen a handful of times. V gene TRBV27 combines with J gene TRBJ1-2, with a tentative D call TRBD1 (6 bases). Trimming pared 6 bases from V and 3 bases from J, leaving 11 bases between. Germline V gene lookup returns CDR1 MNHEY and CDR2 SMNVEV (reference sequence). The CDR3 covers 13 residues. CDR3 nucleotides: TGTGCCAGCAGAGCAGGGGCACACTATGGCTACACCTTC. Translating it yields CASRAGAHYGYTF.

In its sample, this clone was seen many times. The chain combines TRBV2 with TRBJ2-5, with TRBD1 identical over 10 bases. Losses at the gene ends were 3 bases for V and 7 bases for J; bases not matched to a gene: 2. The CDR3 is 13 amino acids. Per germline, CDR1 SNHLY and CDR2 FYNNEI. The CDR3 sequence is CASSEDRGGTQYF. The DNA of the CDR3 is TGTGCCAGCAGTGAGGACAGGGGGGGGACCCAGTACTTC.

This clone was seen a few times. V and J are TRBV4-1 and TRBJ2-1; TRBD2 matches 10 bases. CDR1 and CDR2 from the germline V gene are MGHRA and YSYEKL. This CDR3 contains 18 residues. The J segment lost 4 bases and the V segment lost 0 bases, leaving 9 bases of the junction unmatched. CDR3 DNA: TGCGCCAGCAGCCAAGAAGAGGGGCTAGCGGGGGTTTACAATGAGCAGTTCTTC. This codes for CASSQEEGLAGVYNEQFF.

The sample holds a few counts of this clone. The chain uses TRBV4-3 and TRBJ2-1; tentatively, D is TRBD2 (5 bases). The germline CDR1 and CDR2 sequences are LGHNA and YSLEER. Deletions cut 0 bases from V and 0 bases from J, with 12 bases between. This CDR3 spans 17 amino acids. CDR3 sequence (DNA): TGCGCCAGCAGCCAAGAAGCTCCAGCGGCCTCCTACAATGAGCAGTTCTTC. It is translated as CASSQEAPAASYNEQFF.

This clone was found a few times. The CDR3 sequence: CASSQGASLYF. The CDR3 DNA reads TGTGCCAGCAGTCAGGGGGCTAGTCTGTATTTT. This sequence joins TRBV6-5 and TRBJ2-3; 8 bases map to TRBD1. This CDR3 contains 11 residues. The germline V gene encodes CDR1 MNHEY and CDR2 SVGAGI. J gave up 14 bases and V 5 bases, and 6 bases lay outside the gene matches.

The chain combines TRBV11-2 with TRBJ1-1; tentative D call: TRBD1 (6 bases). Per the germline V gene, CDR1 is SGHAT and CDR2 is FQNNGV. With 7 bases removed from V and 4 bases from J, the gap between germline ends came to 16 bases. The CDR3 is 14 amino acids. The DNA for the CDR3 is TGTGCCAGCACCCCGCGAGGGGGGGGCACTGAAGCTTTCTTT. As protein: CASTPRGGGTEAFF.

This clone showed up many times. The genes are TRBV10-3 and TRBJ1-1; weak D call: TRBD1 (6 bases). Germline V gives CDR1 ENHRY, CDR2 SYGVKD. V lost 2 bases to trimming and J lost 2 bases, with 12 bases between them. The CDR3 spans 15 residues. This chain's CDR3 is CAISEPGQPNTEAFF. Written as DNA, the CDR3 is TGTGCCATCAGTGAGCCCGGACAGCCAAACACTGAAGCTTTCTTT.

This clone was counted only a few times. The J gene is TRBJ1-4, the V gene TRBV5-6; the D gene is possibly TRBD1 (5 bases). CDR1 and CDR2 from the germline V gene are SGHDT and YYEEEE. The germline V and J ends were trimmed by 3 bases and 2 bases, with 23 bases remaining between them. The CDR3 totals 19 residues. CDR3 amino acids: CASSYRWLQGWRTNEKLFF. CDR3 coding DNA: TGTGCCAGCAGCTACCGTTGGTTGCAGGGTTGGAGGACTAATGAAAAACTGTTTTTT.

This clone was seen a few times. This chain uses TRBV27 with TRBJ1-2; tentative D call: TRBD1 (5 bases). Germline loops: CDR1 MNHEY, CDR2 SMNVEV (reference sequence). V lost 1 base and J 7 bases, leaving 10 bases between the germline ends. The CDR3 runs to 13 residues. For the CDR3, the DNA is TGTGCCAGCAGTTTATGGGGCGGGGGTGGCTACACCTTC. Its translation: CASSLWGGGGYTF.

This clone was observed a handful of times. The J gene is TRBJ1-4, the V gene TRBV10-3, with D maybe TRBD1 (5 bases). The length of the CDR3 is 15 residues. Germline V gene lookup returns CDR1 ENHRY and CDR2 SYGVKD. The V end lost 2 bases, the J end lost 4 bases, and 11 bases lay between the germline ends. CDR3 in amino acids: CAISEKGQGNEKLFF. The DNA of the CDR3 is TGTGCCATCAGTGAGAAAGGCCAGGGTAATGAAAAACTGTTTTTT.

This clone appeared a few times. This chain connects TRBV7-9 to TRBJ2-1; 13 nucleotides align to TRBD2. With V trimmed by 5 bases and J by 3 bases, 4 bases remained unmatched. CDR3 size: 16 residues. Germline V gene lookup returns CDR1 SEHNR and CDR2 FQNEAQ (reference sequence). CDR3 region: CASSKLAGGDYNEQFF. DNA of the CDR3: TGTGCCAGCAGCAAACTAGCGGGAGGGGACTACAATGAGCAGTTCTTC.

This chain links TRBV13 with TRBJ2-7; D gene unclear. Germline values: CDR1 PRHDT, CDR2 FYEKMQ (reference sequence). The CDR3 is 13 residues long. Trimming took 5 bases from V and 5 from J, leaving 13 bases between them. CDR3 nucleotides: TGTGCCAGCAGCGTGAGTCGTAACCACGAGCAGTACGTC. Amino acid sequence: CASSVSRNHEQYV.

This clone was counted a few times. The rearrangement links TRBV20-1 to TRBJ1-3; 9 bases align to TRBD1. V was clipped by 8 bases and J by 7 bases; unmatched bases: 3. This CDR3 spans 11 amino acids. Germline CDR1 DFQATT, CDR2 SNEGSKA (reference sequence). CDR3 loop: CSTDRGNTIYF. As DNA, the CDR3 is TGCAGTACCGACAGGGGGAACACCATATATTTT.

This clone has more than one count but fewer than ten. V gene TRBV2 combines with J gene TRBJ2-5, with D possibly TRBD1 on 5 matching bases. V lost 0 bases to trimming and J lost 4 bases, with 15 bases between them. The germline gives CDR1 SNHLY, CDR2 FYNNEI. The CDR3 is 16 amino acids. CDR3 sequence: CASSEAEDSVLETQYF. The CDR3 DNA reads TGTGCCAGCAGTGAAGCCGAAGACAGTGTCCTAGAGACCCAGTACTTC.

The sample holds a few counts of this clone. The chain joins TRBV11-2 to TRBJ2-5; no clear D. Germline V gives CDR1 SGHAT, CDR2 FQNNGV. V lost 4 bases to trimming and J lost 4 bases, with 13 bases between them. The CDR3 is made up of 14 amino acids. The CDR3 protein is CASSSLNRLETQYF. The CDR3 nucleotides are TGTGCCAGCAGCTCATTAAACCGGTTAGAGACCCAGTACTTC.

The sample holds a few counts of this clone. CDR3 sequence: CASSPRGGHTEAFF. The CDR3 coding sequence is TGTGCCAGCAGTCCAAGGGGGGGGCACACTGAAGCTTTCTTT. The chain joins TRBV27 to TRBJ1-1; a possible D gene is TRBD1 (6 bases). V shed 5 bases and J shed 3 bases, with 13 bases lying between them. Germline V gene lookup returns CDR1 MNHEY and CDR2 SMNVEV (reference sequence). The length of the CDR3 is 14 residues.

This clone was found many times. Other DNA sequences within the sample encode an identical CDR3. This sequence joins TRBV11-3 and TRBJ2-5; D gene ambiguous. This CDR3 comprises 11 residues. The V end was cut by 3 bases, the J end by 5 bases, with 4 bases between. The germline gives CDR1 SGHNT, CDR2 YENEEA. In DNA, the CDR3 is TGTGCCAGCAGCTTCCGGGAGACCCAGTACTTC. It translates to CASSFRETQYF.

This chain links TRBV5-4 with TRBJ2-1; D call uncertain. Germline CDR1 SGHNT, CDR2 YYREEE (reference sequence). The CDR3 contains 15 residues. The germline V and J ends were trimmed by 1 base and 9 bases, with 17 bases remaining between them. Here the CDR3 reads CASSLRAALAAEQFF. The CDR3 DNA reads TGTGCCAGCAGCTTGCGGGCAGCTCTCGCGGCTGAGCAGTTCTTC.

This clone occurred a few times. This chain links TRBV27 with TRBJ1-1; perhaps TRBD1 as D (6 bases). The CDR3 is 15 amino acids. Germline CDR1 is MNHEY and CDR2 is SMNVEV (reference sequence). V was pared by 6 bases and J by 1 base, with 15 bases between. The CDR3 DNA reads TGTGCCAGCAGGACCCCGCGGGGACAGAACACTGAAGCTTTCTTT. Protein sequence: CASRTPRGQNTEAFF.

This CDR3 is CASGSRFGGYDYEQYF. CDR3 nucleotides: TGTGCTAGTGGCTCCCGCTTTGGGGGCTACGACTACGAGCAGTACTTC. The rearrangement uses TRBV12-5 and TRBJ2-7, with D possibly TRBD1 on 6 matching bases. V was shortened by 6 bases and J by 3 bases, with 21 bases between the two germline ends. CDR3 length equals 16 residues. The V gene's germline CDR1 is LGHNT and CDR2 FRNRAP.